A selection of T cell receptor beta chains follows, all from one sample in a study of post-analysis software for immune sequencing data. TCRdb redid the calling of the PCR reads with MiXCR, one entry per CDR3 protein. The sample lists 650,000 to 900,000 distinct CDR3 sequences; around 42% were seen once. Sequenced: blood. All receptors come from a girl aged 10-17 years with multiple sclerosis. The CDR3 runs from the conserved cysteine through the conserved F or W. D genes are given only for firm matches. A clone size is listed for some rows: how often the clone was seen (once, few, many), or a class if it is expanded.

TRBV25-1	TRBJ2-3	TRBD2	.	CASSAPGGTTRRTDTQYF	TGTGCCAGCAGTGCCCCCGGGGGGACTACCCGACGCACAGATACGCAGTATTTT
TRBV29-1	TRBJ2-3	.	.	CSVEGTGDTQYF	TGCAGCGTTGAAGGCACCGGAGATACGCAGTATTTT
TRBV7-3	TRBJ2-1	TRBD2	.	CASGSSSGSYNEQFF	TGTGCCAGCGGGTCCTCTAGCGGGTCCTACAATGAGCAGTTCTTC
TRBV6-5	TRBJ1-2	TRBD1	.	CASSYSIDRGRGRDGYTF	TGTGCCAGCAGTTACTCGATTGACAGGGGGCGCGGGAGGGATGGCTACACCTTC
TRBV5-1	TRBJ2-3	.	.	CASSLLGHPSTDTQYF	TGCGCCAGCAGCTTGCTCGGACACCCTAGCACAGATACGCAGTATTTT
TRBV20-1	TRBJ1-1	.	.	CSASLGGEAFF	TGCAGTGCTAGTCTCGGGGGTGAAGCTTTCTTT
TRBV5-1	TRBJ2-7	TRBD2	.	CASSPLPSGGSYEQYF	TGCGCCAGCAGCCCGCTCCCTAGCGGGGGCTCCTACGAGCAGTACTTC
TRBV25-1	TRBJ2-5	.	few	CASSGGSGSQETQYF	TGTGCCAGCAGTGGAGGGTCGGGATCTCAAGAGACCCAGTACTTC
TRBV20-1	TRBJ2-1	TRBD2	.	CSASLGLAGGGEQFF	TGCAGTGCGAGCTTGGGACTAGCGGGAGGAGGGGAGCAGTTCTTC
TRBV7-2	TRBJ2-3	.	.	CASSPLLEGPADTQYF	TGTGCCAGCAGTCCACTCTTGGAGGGCCCTGCAGATACGCAGTATTTT